What follows describes a single T cell receptor beta chain. The antigen remains unidentified. CDR1 and CDR2 (germline): ENHRY, SYGVKD. Trimming cost V 11 bases and J 5 bases; bases outside gene matches: 9. The CDR3 consists of 13 residues. This sample stems from a study of cytomegalovirus exposure and HLA in healthy donors. Study background: There were 75 million to 95 million unique TCRs (from HLA-typed donors) in an early data release. Study outcomes and limitations: Highly shared variants forming one cluster were likely a sequencing artifact. HLA alleles were associated with 15,000 to 20,000 TCR beta sequences in a later analysis at 0.05 false discovery rate.

With 60 Vbeta and 13 Jbeta primers, the PCR was carried out. Libraries were prepared by immunoSEQ multiplex PCR; TCRdb keeps only in-frame clonotypes and omits some of them. The sample has tens of thousands of clones, approximately 83% seen once. The rearrangement uses TRBV10-3 and TRBJ2-7; 10 positions agree with TRBD2. Sequencing input: PBMCs. The receptor was derived from a man aged 45-65 years in good health and CMV-seronegative. In DNA, the CDR3 is TGTGCCTCCCGTTTCCTAGCGGGAGACGAGCAGTACTTC. Its translation is CASRFLAGDEQYF.